The 14 T cell receptor beta chains given below trace back to one sample, sequenced in a study of blood T cell repertoires in COVID-19. The data were produced by immunoSEQ multiplex PCR, yet TCRdb's version contains in-frame clones alone and is incomplete. The sample lists over 60,000 clones, approximately 89% occurring once. Sequences were obtained from peripheral blood. Receptors were obtained from a woman aged 80 or over with active or convalescent COVID-19.

J is TRBJ1-5 and V is TRBV29-1; D possibly corresponds to TRBD1 (5 bases). CDR3 length: 15 amino acids. Per germline, CDR1 SQVTM and CDR2 ANQGSEA. V gave up 6 bases and J gave up 3 bases, with 18 bases separating them. This CDR3 is CSVSEGGQVNQPQHF. CDR3 nucleotide sequence: TGCAGCGTCTCGGAGGGCGGACAAGTCAATCAGCCCCAGCATTTT.

This rearrangement joins TRBV4-2 to TRBJ1-2; D unclear. The length of the CDR3 is 16 residues. The germline V and J ends were trimmed by 0 bases and 6 bases, with 17 bases remaining between them. In germline, CDR1 is LGHNA, CDR2 YNFKEQ. The DNA of the CDR3 is TGTGCCAGCAGCCAAGAATTCGGGAACTTGGATGATGGCTACACCTTC. Translated: CASSQEFGNLDDGYTF.

The J gene is TRBJ1-2, the V gene TRBV11-2, with no clear D. The CDR3 length is 14 residues. Trimming took 1 base from V and 4 from J, leaving 10 bases between them. Germline V lookup: CDR1 SGHAT, CDR2 FQNNGV. DNA for the CDR3: TGTGCCAGCAGCTTAGTGAGGGAGAGCTATGGCTACACCTTC. As protein: CASSLVRESYGYTF. The full variable domain, with the rest looked up from reference TRBV11-2 and TRBJ1-2, is EAGVAQSPRYKIIEKRQSVAFWCNPISGHATLYWYQQILGQGPKLLIQFQNNGVVDDSQLPKDRFSAERLKGVDSTLKIQPAKLEDSAVYLCASSLVRESYGYTFGSGTRLTVV.

The chain links TRBV19 to TRBJ1-6; tentative D call: TRBD1 (6 bases). The CDR3 runs to 14 residues. Trimming left V 5 bases short and J 8 bases short, with 13 bases between. CDR1 and CDR2 (germline): LNHDA, SQIVND (reference sequence). The CDR3 DNA reads TGTGCCAGTAGTTATGACAGGCTTGATTCACCCCTCCACTTT. It specifies CASSYDRLDSPLHF.

The chain has TRBV7-2 and TRBJ1-6; D not resolved. Per germline, CDR1 SGHTA and CDR2 FQGNSA. The CDR3 runs to 18 residues. The V end lost 5 bases, the J end lost 0 bases, and 17 bases lay between the germline ends. The chain's CDR3 is CASSPSLFRVSYNSPLHF. The CDR3 region has the DNA TGTGCCAGCAGCCCCAGCTTGTTCCGGGTCTCCTATAATTCACCCCTCCACTTT.

The rearrangement links TRBV6-2 or TRBV6-3 to TRBJ1-1, with TRBD1 as a possible D gene (5 bases). Between the trimmed V and J ends, which lost 2 bases and 6 bases, there was a span of 13 bases. The CDR3 has 14 residues. Germline V gene sequence: CDR1 MNHEY, CDR2 SVGEGT. CDR3 sequence: CASSYLGGASEAFF. CDR3 nucleotide sequence: TGTGCCAGCAGTTACCTCGGAGGGGCTTCTGAAGCTTTCTTT.

The genes are TRBV12-1 and TRBJ1-5; the table's D call TRBD1 went unverified against the DNA. TRBV12-1 is a pseudogene locus. The CDR3 contains 16 residues. This CDR3 is CATPIARQRHNQPQHF. The DNA for the CDR3 is TGTGCCACGCCGATAGCCCGACAGCGTCACAATCAGCCCCAGCATTTT.

This clone has more than one count but fewer than ten. This rearrangement joins TRBV10-1 to TRBJ1-1; D uncertain. This CDR3 spans 13 amino acids. The V end lost 3 bases, the J end lost 1 base, and 6 bases lay between the germline ends. Germline CDR1 is WNHNN and CDR2 is SYGVQD (reference sequence). The CDR3: CASSEQTNTEAFF. The CDR3 bases are TGCGCCAGCAGTGAACAAACGAACACTGAAGCTTTCTTT.

The chain employs TRBV9 and TRBJ2-5; a possible D gene is TRBD1 (6 bases). CDR3 length equals 15 residues. The V gene lost 0 bases and the J gene lost 4 bases, with 13 bases spanning the gap. Germline assignment: CDR1 SGDLS and CDR2 YYNGEE. The chain's CDR3 is CASSVAGTKGETQYF. The CDR3 nucleotides are TGTGCCAGCAGCGTAGCCGGGACAAAGGGAGAGACCCAGTACTTC.

The rearrangement links TRBV7-2 to TRBJ1-5; 8 nucleotides agree with TRBD1. J was trimmed by 0 bases and V by 3 bases; bases with no gene match: 7. CDR3 length equals 17 residues. Germline-derived CDR1 and CDR2 are SGHTA and FQGNSA. For the CDR3, the DNA is TGTGCCAGCAGCTTCTCGGACAGGGCCTATAGCAATCAGCCCCAGCATTTT. Translating gives CASSFSDRAYSNQPQHF.

The V call is TRBV15, the J call TRBJ1-1; D is unresolved. Germline assignment: CDR1 LNHNV and CDR2 YYDKDF (reference sequence). The CDR3 runs to 14 residues. V was pared by 5 bases and J by 0 bases, with 10 bases between. Here the CDR3 reads CATSPNTMNTEAFF. CDR3 bases: TGTGCCACCAGCCCTAATACTATGAACACTGAAGCTTTCTTT.

The rearrangement uses TRBV7-3 and TRBJ2-3; 10 bases line up with TRBD2. Germline V gene lookup returns CDR1 SGHTA and CDR2 FQGTGA. The CDR3 length is 16 residues. After removal of 5 bases from V and 8 bases from J, the junction contained 13 bases not matched to a gene. The DNA of the CDR3 is TGTGCCAGCAGCCCGCTAGCGGGGGCCGATTACGGTACGCAGTATTTT. This encodes CASSPLAGADYGTQYF.

This clone was detected only once. The V gene is TRBV2, the J gene TRBJ1-3; no clear D. The V gene's germline CDR1 is SNHLY and CDR2 FYNNEI. Trimming stripped 4 bases from V and 4 bases from J, with 17 bases between. The length of the CDR3 is 16 residues. CDR3 region: CASSVGGSSVGNTIYF. The CDR3, as DNA: TGTGCCAGCAGTGTTGGCGGCTCGTCGGTAGGAAACACCATATATTTT.

This rearrangement joins TRBV30 to TRBJ1-1; D call uncertain. The CDR3 has 15 amino acids. Germline V gene data show CDR1 as GTSNPN and CDR2 as SVGIG (reference sequence). Trimming shortened V by 4 bases and J by 3 bases, and 18 bases separated the two germline ends. CDR3 loop: CAWNTRALAHTEAFF. The CDR3 DNA follows: TGTGCCTGGAACACGAGGGCCCTCGCGCACACTGAAGCTTTCTTT.